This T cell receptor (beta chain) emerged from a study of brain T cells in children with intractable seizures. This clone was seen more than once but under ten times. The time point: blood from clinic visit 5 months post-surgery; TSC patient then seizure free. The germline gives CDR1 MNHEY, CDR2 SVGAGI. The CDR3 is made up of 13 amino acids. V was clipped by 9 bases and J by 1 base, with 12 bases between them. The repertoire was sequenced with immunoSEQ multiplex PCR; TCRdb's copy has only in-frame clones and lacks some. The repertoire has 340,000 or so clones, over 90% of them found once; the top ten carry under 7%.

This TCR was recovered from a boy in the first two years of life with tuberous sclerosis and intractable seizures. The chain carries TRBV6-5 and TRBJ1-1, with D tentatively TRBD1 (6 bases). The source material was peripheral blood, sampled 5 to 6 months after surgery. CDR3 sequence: CASLQGQNTEAFF. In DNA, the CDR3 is TGTGCCAGTTTACAGGGACAGAACACTGAAGCTTTCTTT.